The T cell receptor (beta chain) under discussion was sequenced for a study of beta chain features in type 1 diabetes. Expressed TCRB transcripts were sequenced because the entire RNA isolate underwent reverse transcription. Here immunoSEQ multiplex PCR was the method, and the copy in TCRdb shows in-frame clones only, minus some. The data show roughly 120,000 clones, with about two fifths seen just once and about 0.07% held by the top ten. Input material: stem cell memory CD4+ T cells from blood. This TCR was recovered from a woman aged 18-30 years in good health.

CDR3 protein: CASSLVPGGTGELFF. DNA of the CDR3: TGTGCCAGCAGTTTAGTCCCAGGGGGCACCGGGGAGCTGTTTTTT. V gene TRBV27 combines with J gene TRBJ2-2; 7 nucleotides match TRBD1. Germline trimming cut 2 bases from V and 4 bases from J; bases unmatched to any gene: 4. There are 15 residues in the CDR3. Germline values: CDR1 MNHEY, CDR2 SMNVEV (reference sequence).